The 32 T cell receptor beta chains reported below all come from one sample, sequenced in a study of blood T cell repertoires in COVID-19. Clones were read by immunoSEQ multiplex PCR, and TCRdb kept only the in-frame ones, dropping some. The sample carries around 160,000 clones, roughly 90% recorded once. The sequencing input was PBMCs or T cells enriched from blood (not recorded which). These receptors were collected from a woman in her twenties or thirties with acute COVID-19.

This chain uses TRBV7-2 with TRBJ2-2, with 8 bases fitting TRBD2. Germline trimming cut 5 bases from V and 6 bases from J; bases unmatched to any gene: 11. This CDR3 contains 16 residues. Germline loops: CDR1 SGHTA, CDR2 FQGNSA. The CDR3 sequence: CASSPQPGLVSGELFF. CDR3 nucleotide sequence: TGTGCCAGCAGCCCACAGCCGGGACTAGTTTCCGGGGAGCTGTTTTTT.

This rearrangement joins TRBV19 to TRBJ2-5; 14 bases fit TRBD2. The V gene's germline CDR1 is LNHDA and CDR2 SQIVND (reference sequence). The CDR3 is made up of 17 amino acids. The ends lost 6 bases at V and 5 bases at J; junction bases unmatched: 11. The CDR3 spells CASSISKGLAGAETQYF. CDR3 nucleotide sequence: TGTGCCAGTAGCATCTCGAAGGGACTAGCGGGAGCGGAGACCCAGTACTTC.

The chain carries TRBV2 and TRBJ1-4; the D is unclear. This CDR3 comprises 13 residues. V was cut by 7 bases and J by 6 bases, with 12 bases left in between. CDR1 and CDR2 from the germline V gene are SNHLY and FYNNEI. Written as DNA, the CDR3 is TGTGCCAGCAAGGGAGACGTTGATGAAAAACTGTTTTTT. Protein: CASKGDVDEKLFF.

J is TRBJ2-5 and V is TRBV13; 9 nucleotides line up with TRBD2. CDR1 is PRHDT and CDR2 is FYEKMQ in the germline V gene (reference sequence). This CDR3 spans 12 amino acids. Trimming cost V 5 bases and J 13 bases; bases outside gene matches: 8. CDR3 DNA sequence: TGTGCCAGCAGCCAGACGCCGGGACTAGCGTACTTC. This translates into CASSQTPGLAYF.

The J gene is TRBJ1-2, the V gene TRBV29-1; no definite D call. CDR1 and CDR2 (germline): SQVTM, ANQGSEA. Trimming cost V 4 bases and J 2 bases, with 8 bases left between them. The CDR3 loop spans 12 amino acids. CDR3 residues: CSVAEGNYGYTF. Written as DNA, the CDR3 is TGCAGCGTTGCGGAGGGCAACTATGGCTACACCTTC.

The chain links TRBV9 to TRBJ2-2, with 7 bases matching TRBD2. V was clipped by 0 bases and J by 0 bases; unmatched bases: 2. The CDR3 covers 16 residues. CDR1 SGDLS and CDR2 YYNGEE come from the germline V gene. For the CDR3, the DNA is TGTGCCAGCAGCGTAGTTGCGGGAGCGAACACCGGGGAGCTGTTTTTT. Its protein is CASSVVAGANTGELFF.

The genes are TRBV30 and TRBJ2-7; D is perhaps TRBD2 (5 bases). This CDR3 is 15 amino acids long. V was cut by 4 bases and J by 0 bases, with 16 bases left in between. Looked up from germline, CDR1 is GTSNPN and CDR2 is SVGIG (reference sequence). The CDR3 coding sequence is TGTGCCTGGAAGGAGGTCTGGCAAAGCTCCTACGAGCAGTACTTC. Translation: CAWKEVWQSSYEQYF.

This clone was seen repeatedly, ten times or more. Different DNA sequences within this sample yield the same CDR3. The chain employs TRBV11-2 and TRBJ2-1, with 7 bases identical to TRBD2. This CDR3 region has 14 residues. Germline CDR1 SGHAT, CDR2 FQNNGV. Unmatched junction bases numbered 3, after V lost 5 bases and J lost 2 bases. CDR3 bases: TGTGCCAGCAGCCCTAGCGGTCCCTACAATGAGCAGTTCTTC. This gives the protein CASSPSGPYNEQFF.

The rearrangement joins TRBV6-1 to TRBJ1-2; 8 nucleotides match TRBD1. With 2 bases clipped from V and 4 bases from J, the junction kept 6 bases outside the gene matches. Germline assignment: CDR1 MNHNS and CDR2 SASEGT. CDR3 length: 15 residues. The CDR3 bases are TGTGCCAGCAGTGAAAGTGACAGGGGTTCCTATGGCTACACCTTC. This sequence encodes CASSESDRGSYGYTF.

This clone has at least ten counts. The CDR3 nucleotides read TGTGCCAGCAGCCTCCCAGGTTATAATTCACCCCTCCACTTT. Translated, it gives CASSLPGYNSPLHF. The chain carries TRBV28 and TRBJ1-6, with no clear D. The CDR3 sequence is 14 residues long. CDR1 and CDR2 from the germline V gene are MDHEN and SYDVKM. V shed 6 bases and J shed 4 bases, with 10 bases lying between them.

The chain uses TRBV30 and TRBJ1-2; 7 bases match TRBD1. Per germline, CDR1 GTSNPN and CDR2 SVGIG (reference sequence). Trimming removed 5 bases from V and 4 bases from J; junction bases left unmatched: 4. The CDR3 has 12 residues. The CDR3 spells CAWAQGTYGYTF. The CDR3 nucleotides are TGTGCCTGGGCACAGGGGACCTATGGCTACACCTTC.

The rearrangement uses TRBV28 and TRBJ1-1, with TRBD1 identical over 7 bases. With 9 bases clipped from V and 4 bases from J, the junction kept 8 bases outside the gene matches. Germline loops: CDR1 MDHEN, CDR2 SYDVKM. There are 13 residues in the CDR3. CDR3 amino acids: CASIETGRTEAFF. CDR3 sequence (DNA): TGTGCCAGTATTGAGACAGGGCGCACTGAAGCTTTCTTT.

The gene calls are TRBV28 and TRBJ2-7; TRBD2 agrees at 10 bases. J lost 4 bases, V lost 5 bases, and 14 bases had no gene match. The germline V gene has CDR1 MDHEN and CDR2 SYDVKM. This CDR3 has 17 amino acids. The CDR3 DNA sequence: TGTGCCAGCAGTGGACGAGCTAGCGGGAGTTGGTCGTACGAGCAGTACTTC. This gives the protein CASSGRASGSWSYEQYF.

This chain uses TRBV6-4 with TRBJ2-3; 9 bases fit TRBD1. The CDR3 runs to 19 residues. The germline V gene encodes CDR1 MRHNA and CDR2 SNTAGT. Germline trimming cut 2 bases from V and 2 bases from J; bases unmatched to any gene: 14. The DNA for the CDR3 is TGTGCCAGCAGTGACACCACGCCAATGGACAGGGGCCTCACAGATACGCAGTATTTT. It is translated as CASSDTTPMDRGLTDTQYF.

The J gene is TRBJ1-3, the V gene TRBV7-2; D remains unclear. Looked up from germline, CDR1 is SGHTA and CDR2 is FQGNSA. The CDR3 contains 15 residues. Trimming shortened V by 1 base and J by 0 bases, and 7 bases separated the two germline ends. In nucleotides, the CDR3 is TGTGCCAGCAGCTTAGATGGGAGCTCTGGAAACACCATATATTTT. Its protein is CASSLDGSSGNTIYF.

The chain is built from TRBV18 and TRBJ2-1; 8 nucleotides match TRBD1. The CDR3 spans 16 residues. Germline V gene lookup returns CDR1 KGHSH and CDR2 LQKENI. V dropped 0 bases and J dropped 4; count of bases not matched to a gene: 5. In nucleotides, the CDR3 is TGTGCCAGCTCACCACCGGCTCAGGGGGCGTACAATGAGCAGTTCTTC. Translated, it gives CASSPPAQGAYNEQFF.

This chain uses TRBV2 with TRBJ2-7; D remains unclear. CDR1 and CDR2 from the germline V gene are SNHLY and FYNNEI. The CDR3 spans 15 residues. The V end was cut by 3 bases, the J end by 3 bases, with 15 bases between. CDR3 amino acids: CASSDGLLTDYEQYF. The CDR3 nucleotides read TGTGCCAGCAGTGATGGCCTATTGACTGACTACGAGCAGTACTTC.

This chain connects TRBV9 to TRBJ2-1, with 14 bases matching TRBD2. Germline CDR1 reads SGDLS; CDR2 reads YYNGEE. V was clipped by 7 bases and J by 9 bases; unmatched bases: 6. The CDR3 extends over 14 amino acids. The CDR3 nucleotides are TGTGCCAGCGCGACTAGCGGGAGGGCCGGTGAGCAGTTCTTC. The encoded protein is CASATSGRAGEQFF.

The CDR3 sequence: CASSPTGRNYGYTF. CDR3 DNA: TGTGCCAGCAGCCCGACAGGGAGAAACTATGGCTACACCTTC. The chain employs TRBV7-2 and TRBJ1-2; the match to TRBD1 covers 7 bases. CDR1 and CDR2 (germline): SGHTA, FQGNSA. This CDR3 region has 14 residues. Trimming at V came to 5 bases and at J to 2 bases, leaving 5 bases not matched to a gene.

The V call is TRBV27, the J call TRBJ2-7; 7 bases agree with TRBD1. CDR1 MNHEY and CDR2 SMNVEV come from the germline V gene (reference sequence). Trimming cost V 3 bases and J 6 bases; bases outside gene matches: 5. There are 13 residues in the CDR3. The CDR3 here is CASSLGTATEQYF. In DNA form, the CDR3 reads TGTGCCAGCAGTTTGGGGACAGCGACCGAGCAGTACTTC.

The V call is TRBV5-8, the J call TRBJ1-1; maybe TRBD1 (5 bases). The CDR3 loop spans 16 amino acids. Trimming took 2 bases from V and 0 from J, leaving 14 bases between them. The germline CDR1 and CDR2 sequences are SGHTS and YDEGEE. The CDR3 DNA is TGTGCCAGCAGCTTTGATCCAGGGCGAATGAACACTGAAGCTTTCTTT. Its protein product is CASSFDPGRMNTEAFF.

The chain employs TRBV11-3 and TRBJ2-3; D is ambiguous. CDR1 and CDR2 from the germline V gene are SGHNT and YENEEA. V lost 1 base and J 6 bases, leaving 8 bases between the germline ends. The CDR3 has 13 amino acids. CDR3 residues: CASSLVPTDTQYF. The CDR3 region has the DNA TGTGCCAGCAGCTTAGTACCTACGGATACGCAGTATTTT.

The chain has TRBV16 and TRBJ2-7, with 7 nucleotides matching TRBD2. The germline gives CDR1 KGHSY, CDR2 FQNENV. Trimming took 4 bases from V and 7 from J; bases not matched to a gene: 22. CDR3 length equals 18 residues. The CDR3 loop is CASSRGSWQERGSWEQYF. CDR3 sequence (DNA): TGTGCCAGCAGCCGGGGGTCTTGGCAGGAGCGGGGTTCGTGGGAGCAGTACTTC.

Here the CDR3 DNA reads TGTGCCAGCAGCCCCCGGGACAGGGGGCGTGCTGAAGCTTTCTTT. Protein product: CASSPRDRGRAEAFF. The chain uses TRBV7-2 and TRBJ1-1; 12 nucleotides agree with TRBD1. The CDR3 is 15 residues long. J gave up 6 bases and V 5 bases, and 7 bases lay outside the gene matches. Germline V gene lookup returns CDR1 SGHTA and CDR2 FQGNSA.

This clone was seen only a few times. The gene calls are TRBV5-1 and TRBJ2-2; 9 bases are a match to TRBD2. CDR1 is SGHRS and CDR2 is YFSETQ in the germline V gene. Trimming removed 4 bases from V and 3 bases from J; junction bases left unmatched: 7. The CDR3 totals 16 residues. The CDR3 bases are TGCGCCAGCAGCGGATTAGCGGGAGCCCACACCGGGGAGCTGTTTTTT. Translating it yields CASSGLAGAHTGELFF.

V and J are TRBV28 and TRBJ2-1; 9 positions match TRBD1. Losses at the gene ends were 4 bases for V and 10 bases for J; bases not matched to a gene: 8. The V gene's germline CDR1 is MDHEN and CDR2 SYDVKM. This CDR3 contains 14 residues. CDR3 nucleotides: TGTGCCAGCAGTTGGGACAGGGATCCGCACGAGCAGTTCTTC. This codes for CASSWDRDPHEQFF.

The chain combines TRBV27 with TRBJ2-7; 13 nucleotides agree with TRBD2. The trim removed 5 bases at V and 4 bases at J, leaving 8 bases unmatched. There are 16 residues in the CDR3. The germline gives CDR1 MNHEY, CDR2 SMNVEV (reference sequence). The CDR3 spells CASSGTSGTSPYEQYF. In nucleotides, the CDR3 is TGTGCCAGCAGTGGGACTAGCGGGACCTCCCCATACGAGCAGTACTTC.

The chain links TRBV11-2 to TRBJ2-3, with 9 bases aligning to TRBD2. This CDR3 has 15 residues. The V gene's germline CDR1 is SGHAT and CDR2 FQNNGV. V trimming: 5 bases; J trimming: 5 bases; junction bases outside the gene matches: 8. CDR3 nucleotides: TGTGCCAGCAGCCAACTAAGGACTAGCGTAGATACGCAGTATTTT. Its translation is CASSQLRTSVDTQYF. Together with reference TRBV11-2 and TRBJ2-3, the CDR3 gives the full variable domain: EAGVAQSPRYKIIEKRQSVAFWCNPISGHATLYWYQQILGQGPKLLIQFQNNGVVDDSQLPKDRFSAERLKGVDSTLKIQPAKLEDSAVYLCASSQLRTSVDTQYFGPGTRLTVL.

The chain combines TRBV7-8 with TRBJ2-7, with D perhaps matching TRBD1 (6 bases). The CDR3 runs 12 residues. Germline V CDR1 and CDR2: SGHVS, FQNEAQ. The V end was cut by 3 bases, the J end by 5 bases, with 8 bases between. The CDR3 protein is CASSFDRNEQYF. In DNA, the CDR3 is TGTGCCAGCAGCTTTGACAGGAACGAGCAGTACTTC.

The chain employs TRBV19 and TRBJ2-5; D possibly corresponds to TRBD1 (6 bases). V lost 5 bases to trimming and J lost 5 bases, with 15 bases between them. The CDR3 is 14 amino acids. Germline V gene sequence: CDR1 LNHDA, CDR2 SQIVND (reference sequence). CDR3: CASSPPGQWETQYF. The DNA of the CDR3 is TGTGCCAGTAGTCCTCCCGGACAGTGGGAGACCCAGTACTTC.

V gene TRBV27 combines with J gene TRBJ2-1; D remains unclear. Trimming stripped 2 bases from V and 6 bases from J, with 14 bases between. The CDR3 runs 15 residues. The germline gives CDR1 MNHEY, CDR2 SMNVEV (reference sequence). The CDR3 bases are TGTGCCAGCAGTTTACAATTGGGCATCTCCAATGAGCAGTTCTTC. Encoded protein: CASSLQLGISNEQFF.

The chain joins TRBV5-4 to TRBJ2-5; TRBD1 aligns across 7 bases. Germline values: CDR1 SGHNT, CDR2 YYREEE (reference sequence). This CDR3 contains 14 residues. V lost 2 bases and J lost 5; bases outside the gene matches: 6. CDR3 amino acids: CASSLRQGSETQYF. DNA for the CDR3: TGTGCCAGCAGCTTACGACAGGGAAGCGAGACCCAGTACTTC.